The clone carrying this T cell receptor (beta chain) was counted many times. The antigen remains undetermined. This specimen belongs to a study of Graves' ophthalmopathy and Graves' hyperthyroidism. Among the hyperthyroidism patients, all were newly diagnosed, aged 18 to 65, with under 2 months' duration. Diagnosis used clinical symptoms, serum thyroxine, TRAb, thyroid ultrasound and orbital computed tomography. Investigators amplified TCR beta CDR3 regions from RNA transcripts. HTBI primers served in a first-round RT-PCR, which a second-round multiplex PCR followed. TCRdb redid the calling of the multiplex PCR reads with MiXCR, one entry per CDR3 protein. The sample lists about 400,000 distinct CDR3 sequences, around 20% seen once, with approximately 3.2% in the top ten. Points from the study as a whole: Progression of ophthalmopathy was predicted by the model with roughly 71% sensitivity and around 72% specificity.

J was trimmed by 9 bases and V by 6 bases; bases with no gene match: 7. The CDR3 consists of 14 residues. The sequenced sample was peripheral blood. This chain uses TRBV12-3 or TRBV12-4 with TRBJ1-6; 8 positions match TRBD1. The sequence was obtained from a woman under 30 with stable Graves' hyperthyroidism. This CDR3 reads CASRTGASGSPLHF. The CDR3 nucleotides are TGTGCCAGCAGGACAGGGGCGAGTGGTTCACCCCTCCACTTT.